Sequencing of this T cell receptor (beta chain) was carried out in a study of cytomegalovirus exposure and HLA in healthy donors (dated by TCRdb to about 2017). Regarding the complete study: An earlier analysis of fewer than 750 of the donors reported 250 to 300 Gb of sequence data and 95 million to 130 million unique TCR beta sequences obtained from about 179 million T cells. Both class I and class II loci were covered by HLA typing, at four-digit resolution. On average, about 200,000 unique TCR beta nucleotide sequences were sequenced per donor among a few hundred genotyped donors of the cohort, with about 19% of those sequences being non-productive. The number of donors typed differed by locus, with about 620-630 for A, B, C, DRB1 and DQB1, over 500 for DQA1, over 600 for DPA1, and some 450 for DPB1. All discovery cohort repertoires had been generated using a single sequencing platform. Donor age, sex, ethnicity and CMV serostatus were compiled alongside the repertoire data. The aim of the study was to test whether cataloging public T cell receptors could identify signatures of past pathogen exposure. The later analysis used no new phenotypic data to find candidate immune exposures, relying instead on TCR beta sequences and their occurrence across donors. In an earlier analysis of around 540 of the donors, high-throughput TCR beta sequencing was used to judge whether each TCR beta V gene segment behaved as functional or pseudogenic. The study used immunosequencing to profile the T cell repertoires of 670 or so subjects and linked those repertoires to cytomegalovirus serostatus. In a later analysis, previously published TCR beta repertoires from several hundred donors were re-analyzed and high-resolution HLA genotyping was added so that TCR occurrence patterns could be studied. Of the roughly 400 genotyped donors, 81% were placed in the genetic ancestry cluster associated with self-reported Caucasian donors. Several DR-DQ haplotypes were handled as single units for association and clustering, since linkage in the cohort was strong. High-throughput TCR immunosequencing, statistical association of individual TCRs with disease status, and machine learning were combined to predict cytomegalovirus infection status. In a later genetic analysis, genome-wide SNP genotypes for about three fifths of the 666 donors were used, and that subset was treated as a discovery cohort. A separate validation cohort of more than 100 different subjects was used in addition to the roughly 670-subject first cohort. About 300 gigabases of sequencing data and roughly 80 million unique TCR sequences made up an early release that covered approximately 700 HLA-typed donors.

General findings and caveats noted by the study authors: Most TCR sequences were seen in very few donors, while some public TCRs were found in many individuals. An association between a missense DCLRE1C variant and V-gene and J-gene trimming of TCR beta chains was found in a later genetic analysis and replicated in an independent cohort. Because some donors lacked HLA typing at each locus, the association tests relied only on the typed subset. The presence/absence analyses assumed that sequencing depth was roughly uniform across donors, and that assumption may not be true. The authors suggested that the approach could potentially be generalized to other disease states and immunological phenotypes. In a later analysis, several top co-occurrence clusters were reported to appear linked to parvovirus B19, influenza, CMV and Epstein-Barr virus. The study listed 150 to 200 TCR beta chains as associated with cytomegalovirus. In a later analysis, 16,951 TCR beta sequences were associated with specific HLA alleles at a false discovery rate of 0.05. A cluster of highly shared sequence variants was judged likely to be a technical artifact of the sequencing pipeline. A further reported finding was that TCR beta sequences accurately predicted the HLA-A and HLA-B alleles for most subjects in the first cohort. A later analysis found that TCR association rates varied across HLA loci, with DRB1 alleles showing the most associated TCRs and HLA-C alleles the fewest. Immune exposure information for the cohort was limited to CMV serostatus. A later analysis found that HLA-associated TCR beta chains were more clonally expanded and had lower generation probabilities than equally common non-associated chains. In both the original and validation cohorts, the classifier was reported to diagnose cytomegalovirus status with high specificity and sensitivity. Most CMV-associated TCR beta chains appeared to be HLA-restricted in a later analysis, and the HLA associations seemed to be driven largely by CMV exposure. In vitro tests confirmed that a few of the cytomegalovirus-associated TCR beta chains recognize cytomegalovirus antigens. The earlier analysis of around 600 of the donors excluded some 16 rarely observed V segments, including chromosome 9 orphons, because counts were too low. Because the 87-base-pair reads could not distinguish some IMGT-functional V segments, including TRBV6-2 and TRBV6-3, those segments were excluded. In a later genetic analysis, fewer N-insertions in productive TCRs were reported among donors in an Asian-associated ancestry cluster than the 666-donor mean. Correlated functional status among segregating V segments might reflect linkage disequilibrium, but an unknown experimental factor could not be ruled out. Broadly in line with IMGT annotations, most TCR beta V segments showed up in productive rearrangements about 87% or about 30% of the time in an earlier analysis of approximately 640 of the donors. Strong co-occurrence of HLA alleles, especially DR and DQ, made assigning TCR associations to individual alleles difficult. In this cohort, only TCR beta chains were sequenced, and detectable features were limited by the absence of alpha or paired-chain data.

In the case of this clone: Its antigen is currently not known. One base away there is no much larger clone; base qualities are not given.

The cohort consisted of 600 to 700 healthy bone marrow donors. All cohort members were sampled while nominally healthy, although unrecorded immune exposures were likely present. The donor tested CMV seronegative, placing the donor among the 350 to 400 seronegative members of the cohort. A peripheral blood sample was collected from each donor, and TCR beta sequencing was performed on peripheral blood mononuclear cells. Genomic DNA extraction from the blood cell samples was performed with the Qiagen DNeasy Blood Extraction Kit. To prepare the library, the immunoSEQ multiplex PCR assay was applied. A mixture of 60 forward primers for TCR Vbeta segments and 13 reverse primers for TCR Jbeta segments was used in the multiplex PCR. Amplification of the CDR3 region of rearranged TCR beta genes was performed with a multiplex PCR assay on genomic DNA. The amplified TCR beta libraries were sequenced on the Illumina HiSeq System as 87-base-pair reads. Per the source publication's procedure: In a later analysis, some 80 million unique TCR beta chains were counted across the roughly 700 repertoires, and roughly 10 million of these chains were shared by at least two donors. Raw reads were error-corrected and collapsed into unique sequences with a nearest-neighbor algorithm that merged closely related sequences to remove PCR and sequencing errors. Alignment of CDR3 sequences to IMGT reference sequences was used to assign V, D and J gene segments. Each retained sequence needed at least a six-nucleotide match to both a V gene segment and a J gene segment. A rearrangement was called productive if the CDR3 had no stop codons and remained in frame with V and J, and every other rearrangement was called non-productive. CDR3 was defined according to IMGT convention as the region running from the second conserved V-encoded cysteine to the conserved J-encoded phenylalanine. In an earlier analysis of just under 600 of the donors, sequences lacking an unambiguous match to a single V gene segment were excluded. An earlier analysis of some 610 of the donors called V segments functional above 56.7% productive rearrangements and segregating when the between-donor standard deviation exceeded 5%. To diagnose cytomegalovirus status from the catalog of TCR beta chain sequences, a statistical classification framework was built. In a later analysis, V and J genes were assigned by comparing TCR nucleotide sequences against IMGT/GENE-DB human TR gene sequences. A later analysis assigned CDR3 sequences and most-parsimonious VDJ recombination scenarios with the TCRdist pipeline. In a later analysis, each TCR beta chain was defined by its CDR3 amino acid sequence together with its V-gene family, and reads without a unique V-gene family were excluded. A later analysis removed 592 highly shared, low-generation-probability nucleotide sequences to deal with suspected cross-contamination and a sequencing artifact. In a later analysis, a clonal expansion index for each public chain was calculated from normalized within-repertoire ranks of inferred template counts. In a later analysis, generation probabilities were computed using a VDJ recombination model fitted to out-of-frame rearrangements, and the results were checked against IGoR. Hypergeometric tests were used in a later analysis to score TCR-TCR, TCR-HLA and TCR-CMV co-occurrence, with a repertoire-size bias correction applied to the TCR pairs. A later analysis estimated false discovery rates by permuting HLA or CMV assignments 20 times. A later analysis grouped co-occurring TCRs with DBSCAN, adding TCRdist sequence similarity when clustering within HLA-allele-positive subsets. Repertoires with fewer than 30,000 or more than 120,000 public chains, plus five repertoires with anomalous nucleotide sharing, were excluded from co-occurrence clustering. Drawn from immuneACCESS, this table holds only the in-frame rearrangements with V and J called that TCRdb kept. Clones are partly lost; checked studies trace under half to an unresolved V gene and leave the rest unexplained. The D gene and trimming were derived from the DNA, and the V and J assignments and clone size from that table. The sample table shows around 140,000 clones, and 60% to 85% are seen once. The ten largest clones capture roughly 1.5% of the sample.

The germline V gene supplies CDR1 SGHRS and CDR2 YFSETQ. V and J are trimmed by 4 bases and 6 bases, and the gene matches miss 14 bases of the junction. The CDR3 has 17 amino acids, counting the end cysteine and phenylalanine. The sequence is cut down to CDR3 DNA, 51 bases in frame from base 1. The sequence derives from a woman between 18 and 29 years old in good health and CMV-seronegative. The sample comprised PBMCs. The V and J segments used are TRBV5-1 and TRBJ2-1; 9 junctional bases match TRBD2. The CDR3 reads CASSLAWSSGTTNEQFF. The DNA sequence is given as TGCGCCAGCAGCCTGGCGTGGTCTAGCGGGACAACCAATGAGCAGTTCTTC. The entire variable domain, with the stretches around the CDR3 drawn from the reference TRBV5-1 and TRBJ2-1 proteins, is KAGVTQTPRYLIKTRGQQVTLSCSPISGHRSVSWYQQTPGQGLQFLFEYFSETQRNKGNFPGRFSGRQFSNSRSEMNVSTLELGDSALYLCASSLAWSSGTTNEQFFGPGTRLTVL.